This T cell receptor (beta chain) was observed in a study of blood T cell repertoires in COVID-19. Overall study context: Samples came from the United States, Italy and Spain, spanning acute and convalescent COVID-19. The cDNA or gDNA used as material had been derived from T cells, B-cell-depleted T cells, or PBMCs.

Seattle patients were enrolled while actively infected and followed longitudinally. V trimming: 5 bases; J trimming: 1 base; junction bases outside the gene matches: 7. CDR1 is LNHDA, CDR2 SQIVND, per germline (reference sequence). This CDR3 has 15 amino acids. As originally analysed: Nucleated cell counts were estimated from reference gene primer amplification. Clones were read by immunoSEQ multiplex PCR, and TCRdb kept only the in-frame ones, dropping some. V, J and clone size derive from that table, while D and trimming were established from the DNA sequence. The table includes some 270,000 clones, around 85% detected once.

This clonotype originated in a human donor with COVID-19, enrolled during active disease. The donor label of this sample is uncertain. Sequencing was performed on peripheral blood. This rearrangement joins TRBV19 to TRBJ1-1, with 7 bases fitting TRBD1. The CDR3 here is CASSSPGQKNTEAFF. CDR3 coding DNA: TGTGCCAGTAGTTCACCGGGACAGAAGAACACTGAAGCTTTCTTT.